The present entry profiles one TCR beta chain with its context. Its antigen is unidentified. The CDR3 covers 14 residues. The germline V gene encodes CDR1 SGHNT and CDR2 YYREEE (reference sequence). The junction had 12 bases not matched to a gene; V was cut back by 7 bases and J by 10 bases. The record originates from a study of PD-1 blockade in mismatch repair-deficient tumors. Study conclusions and caveats: After pembrolizumab, tumor-resident clones rose rapidly, then generally contracted before radiologic responses.

Some clones are missing from TCRdb's copy, which holds only in-frame ones; the method was immunoSEQ multiplex PCR. The sample carries approximately 120,000 clones, more than 85% recorded once. The receptor's source is an adult with mismatch repair-deficient cancer. The chain couples TRBV5-4 to TRBJ2-1; 9 bases match TRBD1. The source was peripheral blood, collected 44 weeks after starting pembrolizumab. Here the CDR3 DNA reads TGTGCCAGCGGAGCCGGGACAGGGCTTAACGAGCAGTTCTTC. It encodes CASGAGTGLNEQFF.